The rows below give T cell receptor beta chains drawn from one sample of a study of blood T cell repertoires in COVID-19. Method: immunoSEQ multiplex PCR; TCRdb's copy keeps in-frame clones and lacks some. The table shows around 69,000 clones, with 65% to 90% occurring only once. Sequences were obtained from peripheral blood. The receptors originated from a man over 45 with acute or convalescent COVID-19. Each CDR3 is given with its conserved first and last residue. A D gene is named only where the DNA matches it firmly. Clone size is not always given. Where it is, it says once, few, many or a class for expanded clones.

CDR3 DNA: TGTGCCAGCAGCACTAGCGTCGAAGAGACCCAGTACTTC
CDR3 protein: CASSTSVEETQYF
J gene: TRBJ2-5
D gene: TRBD2
clone size: NA
V gene: TRBV11-2

CDR3 DNA: TGTGCCTGGAGTGGTGTTCCTTATGTAGGCTACACCTTC
CDR3 protein: CAWSGVPYVGYTF
J gene: TRBJ1-2
D gene: NA
clone size: NA
V gene: TRBV30

CDR3 DNA: TGTGCCAGCAGCTTGGGACAGGGTGACGAGCAGTACTTC
CDR3 protein: CASSLGQGDEQYF
J gene: TRBJ2-7
D gene: TRBD1
clone size: many
V gene: TRBV7-8

CDR3 DNA: TGCGCCAGCAGCTTGGAGGCAGGGGGCTACAATGAGCAGTTCTTC
CDR3 protein: CASSLEAGGYNEQFF
J gene: TRBJ2-1
D gene: TRBD1
clone size: NA
V gene: TRBV5-1

CDR3 DNA: TGTGCCAGCGTGTACGTCCCGGGTGTGGGCTATGGCTACACCTTC
CDR3 protein: CASVYVPGVGYGYTF
J gene: TRBJ1-2
D gene: NA
clone size: NA
V gene: TRBV2

CDR3 DNA: TGTGCCAGCAGCTGGGGAGACAGGGGGTGGAATGAGCAGTTCTTC
CDR3 protein: CASSWGDRGWNEQFF
J gene: TRBJ2-1
D gene: TRBD1
clone size: NA
V gene: TRBV5-4

CDR3 DNA: TGTGCCAGCAGTGACCCTGTCCCTCCCTATGGCTACACCTTC
CDR3 protein: CASSDPVPPYGYTF
J gene: TRBJ1-2
D gene: NA
clone size: NA
V gene: TRBV25-1

CDR3 DNA: TGTGCCAGCAGCATGGACAACTCTGGAAACACCATATATTTT
CDR3 protein: CASSMDNSGNTIYF
J gene: TRBJ1-3
D gene: NA
clone size: once
V gene: TRBV21-1

CDR3 DNA: TGTGCCACCAGTGAACCAGGACAGCCGAACACCGGGGAGCTGTTTTTT
CDR3 protein: CATSEPGQPNTGELFF
J gene: TRBJ2-2
D gene: NA
clone size: NA
V gene: TRBV24-1

CDR3 DNA: TGTGCCAGCACAGGACTAGAGCTCGACAATGAGCAGTTCTTC
CDR3 protein: CASTGLELDNEQFF
J gene: TRBJ2-1
D gene: TRBD2
clone size: NA
V gene: TRBV25-1

CDR3 DNA: TGTGCCAGCAGCCAAGAGGGGCACTCCGACTCTGGAAACACCATATATTTT
CDR3 protein: CASSQEGHSDSGNTIYF
J gene: TRBJ1-3
D gene: NA
clone size: NA
V gene: TRBV3-1/TRBV3-2

CDR3 DNA: TGCGCCAGCAGTGATCCGTCCTCGGCAACTAATGAAAAACTGTTTTTT
CDR3 protein: CASSDPSSATNEKLFF
J gene: TRBJ1-4
D gene: NA
clone size: NA
V gene: TRBV10-1

CDR3 DNA: TGTGCCAGCAGTGTAGAGGGAGGCACTGAAGCTTTCTTT
CDR3 protein: CASSVEGGTEAFF
J gene: TRBJ1-1
D gene: NA
clone size: NA
V gene: TRBV6-4

CDR3 DNA: TGTGCCAGCAGCCTACGCACAGGGTCCCGTGCTTTCTTT
CDR3 protein: CASSLRTGSRAFF
J gene: TRBJ1-1
D gene: NA
clone size: NA
V gene: TRBV5-8

CDR3 DNA: TGTGCCAGCAGCTCCCGACTAGTAAACAATGAGCAGTTCTTC
CDR3 protein: CASSSRLVNNEQFF
J gene: TRBJ2-1
D gene: NA
clone size: NA
V gene: TRBV11-1

CDR3 DNA: TGCGCCAGCAGCAATGGACAGGGGAATGGCTACACCTTC
CDR3 protein: CASSNGQGNGYTF
J gene: TRBJ1-2
D gene: TRBD1
clone size: NA
V gene: TRBV5-1

CDR3 DNA: TGTAAGCCTAGCGGGGGCACAGATACGCAGTATTTT
CDR3 protein: CKPSGGTDTQYF
J gene: TRBJ2-3
D gene: TRBD2
clone size: once
V gene: TRBV19

CDR3 DNA: TGTGCCAGCAGTCCCGCCGGTTCGACAGGCTACACCTTC
CDR3 protein: CASSPAGSTGYTF
J gene: TRBJ1-2
D gene: NA
clone size: once
V gene: TRBV27

CDR3 DNA: TGTGCCAGTAGTATAGCTCCCGGGACAGGGTGGGAGTTCTTC
CDR3 protein: CASSIAPGTGWEFF
J gene: TRBJ2-1
D gene: TRBD1
clone size: NA
V gene: TRBV19

CDR3 DNA: TGTGCCAGCAGCCCATACAGTAGCACAGATACGCAGTATTTT
CDR3 protein: CASSPYSSTDTQYF
J gene: TRBJ2-3
D gene: NA
clone size: NA
V gene: TRBV7-9

CDR3 DNA: TGCGCCAGCCACTACACCGGGGAGCTGTTTTTT
CDR3 protein: CASHYTGELFF
J gene: TRBJ2-2
D gene: NA
clone size: NA
V gene: TRBV5-1

CDR3 DNA: TGTGCCAGCAGTTTAAAACTAGCTCTGGAGGTGGATACGCAGTATTTT
CDR3 protein: CASSLKLALEVDTQYF
J gene: TRBJ2-3
D gene: NA
clone size: NA
V gene: TRBV27

CDR3 DNA: TGTGCCAGCAGTCGGACAGGACAAAACACTGAAGCTTTCTTT
CDR3 protein: CASSRTGQNTEAFF
J gene: TRBJ1-1
D gene: TRBD1
clone size: NA
V gene: TRBV2

CDR3 DNA: TGTGCCAGCAGCACCGCCGGACAGACCACCCAAGAGACCCAGTACTTC
CDR3 protein: CASSTAGQTTQETQYF
J gene: TRBJ2-5
D gene: NA
clone size: NA
V gene: TRBV11-1

CDR3 DNA: TGTGCCAGCAGCCAAGCGGGGGGAGGCGAGCAGTTCTTC
CDR3 protein: CASSQAGGGEQFF
J gene: TRBJ2-1
D gene: TRBD2
clone size: NA
V gene: TRBV3-1/TRBV3-2

CDR3 DNA: TGTGCCAGCAGCCAAGATTGGAGGACCGCACAGCCCCAGCATTTT
CDR3 protein: CASSQDWRTAQPQHF
J gene: TRBJ1-5
D gene: NA
clone size: NA
V gene: TRBV4-2

CDR3 DNA: TGTGCCACCAGTGATTTCTCTACCCACTCCCTCTACAATGAGCAGTTCTTC
CDR3 protein: CATSDFSTHSLYNEQFF
J gene: TRBJ2-1
D gene: NA
clone size: NA
V gene: TRBV24-1

CDR3 DNA: TGTGCCAGCAGCGGACAGATTGAACAGCCCCAGCATTTT
CDR3 protein: CASSGQIEQPQHF
J gene: TRBJ1-5
D gene: NA
clone size: NA
V gene: TRBV12-3/TRBV12-4

CDR3 DNA: TGTGCCATCAGTGAAAACAGTTACACTGAAGCTTTCTTT
CDR3 protein: CAISENSYTEAFF
J gene: TRBJ1-1
D gene: NA
clone size: NA
V gene: TRBV10-3

CDR3 DNA: TGTGCCAGCAGCCGAGGGCGGGGGGTACAGCCCCAGCATTTT
CDR3 protein: CASSRGRGVQPQHF
J gene: TRBJ1-5
D gene: NA
clone size: NA
V gene: TRBV5-6

CDR3 DNA: TGTGCCTGGGGCCGAGATAGGGACACCTACGAGCAGTACTTC
CDR3 protein: CAWGRDRDTYEQYF
J gene: TRBJ2-7
D gene: NA
clone size: NA
V gene: TRBV30

CDR3 DNA: TGTGCCATCAGTGAGTCAGGGAGACAGGGGGTCTACGAGCAGTACTTC
CDR3 protein: CAISESGRQGVYEQYF
J gene: TRBJ2-7
D gene: TRBD1
clone size: few
V gene: TRBV10-3

CDR3 DNA: TGTGCCACCTCATTTGGCGGGGGGACTGAAGCTTTCTTT
CDR3 protein: CATSFGGGTEAFF
J gene: TRBJ1-1
D gene: NA
clone size: few
V gene: TRBV19

CDR3 DNA: TGCGCCAGCAGCTGGGGTAGCGGGGAGAAAGAGACCCAGTACTTC
CDR3 protein: CASSWGSGEKETQYF
J gene: TRBJ2-5
D gene: TRBD2
clone size: NA
V gene: TRBV5-1

CDR3 DNA: TGCGCCAGCAGTCAATTTTCCGGACTAGCCCAAGAGACCCAGTACTTC
CDR3 protein: CASSQFSGLAQETQYF
J gene: TRBJ2-5
D gene: TRBD2
clone size: NA
V gene: TRBV23-1

CDR3 DNA: TGCGCCAGCAGCGAGGCAGGGGGAAACCAAGAGACCCAGTACTTC
CDR3 protein: CASSEAGGNQETQYF
J gene: TRBJ2-5
D gene: TRBD1
clone size: once
V gene: TRBV4-1

CDR3 DNA: TGTGCCAGCAGCCAAGTAGCGGGGGGAGCCTACAATGAGCAGTTCTTC
CDR3 protein: CASSQVAGGAYNEQFF
J gene: TRBJ2-1
D gene: TRBD2
clone size: NA
V gene: TRBV3-1/TRBV3-2

CDR3 DNA: TGTGCCAGCAGTCCACAGGGTGGGGGTAATGAAAAACTGTTTTTT
CDR3 protein: CASSPQGGGNEKLFF
J gene: TRBJ1-4
D gene: NA
clone size: NA
V gene: TRBV6-5

CDR3 DNA: TGTGTCAGAAGCTTAGCGCTGACCGGGAGGGGGGATGGCTACACCTTC
CDR3 protein: CVRSLALTGRGDGYTF
J gene: TRBJ1-2
D gene: NA
clone size: NA
V gene: TRBV7-5

CDR3 DNA: TGTGCCAGCAGAACGACAGGGAGCACCGGGGAGCTGTTTTTT
CDR3 protein: CASRTTGSTGELFF
J gene: TRBJ2-2
D gene: TRBD1
clone size: NA
V gene: TRBV5-6

CDR3 DNA: TGTGCCTCCCCTATGTACACTGAAGCTTTCTTT
CDR3 protein: CASPMYTEAFF
J gene: TRBJ1-1
D gene: NA
clone size: NA
V gene: TRBV6-5

CDR3 DNA: TGCGCCGTTTACAGGGGGACCGGGGAGCTGTTTTTT
CDR3 protein: CAVYRGTGELFF
J gene: TRBJ2-2
D gene: TRBD1
clone size: NA
V gene: TRBV23-1

CDR3 DNA: TGTGCCAGCAGCAGAGCTAGCGGAAGCACAGATACGCAGTATTTT
CDR3 protein: CASSRASGSTDTQYF
J gene: TRBJ2-3
D gene: TRBD2
clone size: NA
V gene: TRBV11-2